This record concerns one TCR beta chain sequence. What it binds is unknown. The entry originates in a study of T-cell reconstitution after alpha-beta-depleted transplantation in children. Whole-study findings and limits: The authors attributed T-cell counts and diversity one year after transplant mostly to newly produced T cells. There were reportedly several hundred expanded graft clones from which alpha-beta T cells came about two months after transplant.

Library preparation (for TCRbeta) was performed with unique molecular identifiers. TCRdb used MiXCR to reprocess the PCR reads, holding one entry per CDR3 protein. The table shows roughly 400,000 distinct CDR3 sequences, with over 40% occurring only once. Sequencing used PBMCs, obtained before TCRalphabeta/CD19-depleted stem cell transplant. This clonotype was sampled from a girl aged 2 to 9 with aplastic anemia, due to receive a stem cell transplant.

DNA for the CDR3: TGCAGTGCAACTCATGACAGTAACTATGGCTACACCTTC. This translates into CSATHDSNYGYTF. The gene calls are TRBV20-1 and TRBJ1-2, with D possibly matching TRBD1 (5 bases). This CDR3 is 13 amino acids long. V was pared by 6 bases and J by 1 base, with 12 bases between. CDR1 DFQATT and CDR2 SNEGSKA come from the germline V gene (reference sequence).